The table lists the clone carrying this T cell receptor beta chain with many counts. Trimming took off 8 bases at V and 1 base at J, with 20 bases between the two ends. CDR3 length equals 16 residues. Germline lookup yields CDR1 LNHDA and CDR2 SQIVND (reference sequence). The roughly 18-32 mg bulk tissue piece was not sorted before simultaneous RNA and DNA extraction. With about 470 ng total RNA as template and a constant-region primer, TCR beta cDNA was made. Investigators got TCR beta libraries out of three nested multiplex PCR rounds, done with slightly modified ARM-PCR. The first two PCR rounds used TRBV1-TRBV30 primers with a Cbeta primer, roughly 10 cycles each. TCRdb re-called the multiplex PCR reads through MiXCR, storing one row per CDR3 protein. The data hold approximately 74,000 distinct CDR3 sequences, with around 75% observed a single time. This record comes from a study of tumor-infiltrating lymphocytes in primary liver carcinoma.

This chain connects TRBV19 to TRBJ1-1, with D maybe TRBD1 (5 bases). Material: liver tumor tissue from sampling region 4. The subset denotes: tumor region T4, right-lateral pole. The receptor was derived from a woman aged 55 to 70 with primary liver carcinoma and hepatitis B virus infection. The DNA of the CDR3 is TGTGCCAGTGCAGTCACCGGGGGTAGGGGGAACACTGAAGCTTTCTTT. This translates into CASAVTGGRGNTEAFF.